These 15 T cell receptor beta chains were all obtained from the same sample, sequenced in a study of T cells in localized non-small cell lung cancer. Profiled with immunoSEQ multiplex PCR; TCRdb holds only in-frame clones, not every one. The sample consists of about 83,000 clones, around 82% of them appearing once. The starting material was peripheral blood, obtained before any cancer treatment. Receptors were obtained from a female donor older than 55 with stage I lung adenocarcinoma.

The chain is built from TRBV6-5 and TRBJ2-3; TRBD2 agrees at 10 bases. The V gene end was trimmed by 2 bases and the J gene end by 4 bases; junction bases not matched to a gene: 6. Germline V gene sequence: CDR1 MNHEY, CDR2 SVGAGI. The CDR3 is 16 residues long. The chain's CDR3 is CASSYVGLAASDTQYF. The CDR3 DNA is TGTGCCAGCAGTTACGTCGGACTAGCGGCTTCAGATACGCAGTATTTT.

This clone has just one count. The rearrangement uses TRBV5-8 and TRBJ2-7, with D possibly matching TRBD1 (7 bases). The CDR3 runs 15 residues. Trimming shortened V by 0 bases and J by 6 bases, and 16 bases separated the two germline ends. CDR1 is SGHTS, CDR2 YDEGEE, per germline. The CDR3: CASSLDTGRTGEQYF. DNA of the CDR3: TGTGCCAGCAGCTTGGATACAGGGAGGACAGGCGAGCAGTACTTC.

This clone was seen only once. The chain has TRBV5-1 and TRBJ1-1; a weak D match, TRBD1 (6 bases). The CDR3 extends over 17 amino acids. V shed 4 bases and J shed 4 bases, with 23 bases lying between them. Per the germline V gene, CDR1 is SGHRS and CDR2 is YFSETQ. Here the CDR3 DNA reads TGCGCCAGCAGCGTAGGACAGCTTGGACGGGAGAGCACTGAAGCTTTCTTT. Its protein product is CASSVGQLGRESTEAFF.

J is TRBJ2-3 and V is TRBV19; D unresolved. The CDR3 runs 13 residues. In germline, CDR1 is LNHDA, CDR2 SQIVND (reference sequence). Between the trimmed V and J ends, which lost 1 base and 5 bases, there was a span of 7 bases. In nucleotides, the CDR3 is TGTGCCAGTAGTATAGGGACGGGAGATACGCAGTATTTT. Protein product: CASSIGTGDTQYF.

CDR3 nucleotides: TGTGCCAGCAGCGTATCTCCAGGGACGGTCGGGAATGAGCAGTTCTTC. Translation gives CASSVSPGTVGNEQFF. The V gene is TRBV9, the J gene TRBJ2-1; D may be TRBD1 or TRBD2 (5 bases each). This CDR3 spans 16 amino acids. Deletions cut 1 base from V and 7 bases from J, with 18 bases between. From germline, CDR1 is SGDLS and CDR2 YYNGEE.

The rearrangement joins TRBV30 to TRBJ2-2, with D possibly matching TRBD1 (5 bases). V lost 0 bases, J lost 13 bases, and 9 bases lay in between. The germline V gene has CDR1 GTSNPN and CDR2 SVGIG (reference sequence). CDR3 length equals 11 residues. CDR3 sequence: CAWSVTDRLFF. CDR3 bases: TGTGCCTGGAGTGTGACCGACAGGCTGTTTTTT. Full variable domain (rest looked up from reference TRBV30 and TRBJ2-2): SQTIHQWPATLVQPVGSPLSLECTVEGTSNPNLYWYRQAAGRGLQLLFYSVGIGQISSEVPQNLSASRPQDRQFILSSKKLLLSDSGFYLCAWSVTDRLFFGEGSRLTVL.

This clone has only a few counts. CDR3 sequence (DNA): TGTGCCAGCAGCTTAGGGCAGGCGAACACTGAAGCTTTCTTT. It is translated as CASSLGQANTEAFF. This chain links TRBV11-2 with TRBJ1-1; D gene uncertain. Deletions cut 1 base from V and 1 base from J, with 7 bases between. Per germline, CDR1 SGHAT and CDR2 FQNNGV. The length of the CDR3 is 14 residues.

The sample holds a few counts of this clone. The chain links TRBV7-3 to TRBJ1-1; D is unclear. V was pared by 0 bases and J by 2 bases, with 4 bases between. CDR1 is SGHTA, CDR2 FQGTGA, per germline. This CDR3 is built from 13 residues. In DNA, the CDR3 is TGTGCCAGCAGCTTAACGGCCAACACTGAAGCTTTCTTT. This translates into CASSLTANTEAFF.

The gene calls are TRBV5-4 and TRBJ1-2; 7 nucleotides match TRBD1. The V gene end was trimmed by 2 bases and the J gene end by 3 bases; junction bases not matched to a gene: 1. Germline CDR1 is SGHNT and CDR2 is YYREEE (reference sequence). The CDR3 is made up of 13 amino acids. CDR3 DNA sequence: TGTGCCAGCAGCTTAGACAGGGACTATGGCTACACCTTC. Protein product: CASSLDRDYGYTF.

This sequence joins TRBV19 and TRBJ1-1, with 7 bases matching TRBD1. Germline V CDR1 and CDR2: LNHDA, SQIVND (reference sequence). The junction had 6 bases not matched to a gene; V was cut back by 1 base and J by 4 bases. The CDR3 sequence is 15 residues long. Written as DNA, the CDR3 is TGTGCCAGTAGTATAGTGGCAGGGGGTCGCACTGAAGCTTTCTTT. It is translated as CASSIVAGGRTEAFF.

The chain couples TRBV30 to TRBJ1-5; TRBD1 matches at 7 bases. Germline V gene lookup returns CDR1 GTSNPN and CDR2 SVGIG (reference sequence). The CDR3 is made up of 15 amino acids. With V trimmed by 2 bases and J by 2 bases, 6 bases remained unmatched. DNA of the CDR3: TGTGCCTGGAGTCTCCGAGACAGGGGCAATCAGCCCCAGCATTTT. Protein: CAWSLRDRGNQPQHF. Variable domain in full (rest from reference TRBV30 and TRBJ1-5): SQTIHQWPATLVQPVGSPLSLECTVEGTSNPNLYWYRQAAGRGLQLLFYSVGIGQISSEVPQNLSASRPQDRQFILSSKKLLLSDSGFYLCAWSLRDRGNQPQHFGDGTRLSIL.

This clone was observed a handful of times. Other nucleotide sequences from this sample produce the same CDR3. V is TRBV7-9 and J is TRBJ1-1; D is undetermined. There are 14 residues in the CDR3. V dropped 1 base and J dropped 2 bases, with 8 bases sitting between them. The germline gives CDR1 SEHNR, CDR2 FQNEAQ (reference sequence). The DNA of the CDR3 is TGTGCCAGCAGCTTAGTGGCGGGTAACACTGAAGCTTTCTTT. Protein sequence: CASSLVAGNTEAFF.

The V gene is TRBV6-5, the J gene TRBJ1-5; 7 bases are a match to TRBD1. V dropped 0 bases and J dropped 4; count of bases not matched to a gene: 0. The CDR3 has 14 residues. The germline gives CDR1 MNHEY, CDR2 SVGAGI. In DNA, the CDR3 is TGTGCCAGCAGTTACTCGACAGGGAATCAGCCCCAGCATTTT. Translating gives CASSYSTGNQPQHF.

The rearrangement uses TRBV6-6 and TRBJ2-7, with D uncertain. V gave up 0 bases and J gave up 4 bases, with 7 bases separating them. This CDR3 has 13 residues. CDR1 is MNHNY and CDR2 is SVGAGI in the germline V gene (reference sequence). CDR3 amino acids: CASSYSERYEQYF. The CDR3 DNA reads as TGTGCCAGCAGTTACTCGGAGAGATACGAGCAGTACTTC.

This clone turned up a few times. The chain joins TRBV7-3 to TRBJ1-1; no reliable D call. V gave up 4 bases and J gave up 8 bases, with 8 bases separating them. The length of the CDR3 is 11 residues. The germline V gene has CDR1 SGHTA and CDR2 FQGTGA. CDR3 sequence (DNA): TGTGCCAGCAGCTCCGGCAGGGAAGCTTTCTTT. Protein product: CASSSGREAFF. Based on the CDR3 plus reference TRBV7-3 and TRBJ1-1, the full variable domain is GAGVSQTPSNKVTEKGKYVELRCDPISGHTALYWYRQSLGQGPEFLIYFQGTGAADDSGLPNDRFFAVRPEGSVSTLKIQRTERGDSAVYLCASSSGREAFFGQGTRLTVV.